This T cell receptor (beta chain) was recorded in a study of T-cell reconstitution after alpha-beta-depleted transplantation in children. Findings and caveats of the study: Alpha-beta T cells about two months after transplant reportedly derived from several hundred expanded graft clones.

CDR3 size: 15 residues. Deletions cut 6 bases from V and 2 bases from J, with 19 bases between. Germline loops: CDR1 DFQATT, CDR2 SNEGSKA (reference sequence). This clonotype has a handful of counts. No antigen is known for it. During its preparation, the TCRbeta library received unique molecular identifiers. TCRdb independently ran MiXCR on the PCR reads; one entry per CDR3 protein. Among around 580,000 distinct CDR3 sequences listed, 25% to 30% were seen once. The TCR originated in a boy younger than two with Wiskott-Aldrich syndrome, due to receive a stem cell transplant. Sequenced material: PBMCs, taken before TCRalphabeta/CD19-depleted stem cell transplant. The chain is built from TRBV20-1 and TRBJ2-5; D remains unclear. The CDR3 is CSASPLTWSQETQYF. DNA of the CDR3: TGCAGTGCCAGTCCCTTGACATGGTCTCAAGAGACCCAGTACTTC.